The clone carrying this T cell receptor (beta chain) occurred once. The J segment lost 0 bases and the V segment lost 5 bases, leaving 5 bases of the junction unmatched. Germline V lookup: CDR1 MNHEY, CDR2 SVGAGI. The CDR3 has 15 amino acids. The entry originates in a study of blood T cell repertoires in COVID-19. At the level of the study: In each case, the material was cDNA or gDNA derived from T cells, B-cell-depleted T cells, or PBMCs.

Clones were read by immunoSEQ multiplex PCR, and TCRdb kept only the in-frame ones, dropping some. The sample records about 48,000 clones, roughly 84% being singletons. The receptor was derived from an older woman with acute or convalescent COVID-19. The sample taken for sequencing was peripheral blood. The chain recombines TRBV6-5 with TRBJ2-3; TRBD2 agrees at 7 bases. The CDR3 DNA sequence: TGTGCCAGCAGTCTTGGGGGGGGGAGCACAGATACGCAGTATTTT. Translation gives CASSLGGGSTDTQYF.